The entry below gives a single TCR beta chain sequence along with its context. Its specificity is unknown. Germline values: CDR1 SGHVS, CDR2 FQNEAQ. The V gene end was trimmed by 5 bases and the J gene end by 8 bases; junction bases not matched to a gene: 8. The CDR3 is 14 residues long. The entry originates in a study of graft-versus-host responses after intestinal transplantation. On the study more broadly: Isolated intestinal, liver-intestinal, or multivisceral transplants were what recipients had. All of the recipients had induction that used anti-thymocyte globulin, then tacrolimus and steroids for around 3 years. Study-level points and caveats: Detection of GvH clones occurred in recipient marrow, and some had their first appearance in ileum or blood.

TCRdb keeps only in-frame clones here, not all; method: immunoSEQ multiplex PCR. Of about 92,000 clones listed, over 80% are singletons. The TCR was taken from a human donor who received an intestinal transplant. This chain uses TRBV7-8 with TRBJ2-1; 8 bases match TRBD2. Source: unstimulated CD8+ T cells sorted from spleen or lymph node cells, taken before intestinal transplant. The CDR3 DNA reads as TGTGCCAGCAGCCCTTGGACTAGCTTGGATGAGCAGTTCTTC. As protein: CASSPWTSLDEQFF.